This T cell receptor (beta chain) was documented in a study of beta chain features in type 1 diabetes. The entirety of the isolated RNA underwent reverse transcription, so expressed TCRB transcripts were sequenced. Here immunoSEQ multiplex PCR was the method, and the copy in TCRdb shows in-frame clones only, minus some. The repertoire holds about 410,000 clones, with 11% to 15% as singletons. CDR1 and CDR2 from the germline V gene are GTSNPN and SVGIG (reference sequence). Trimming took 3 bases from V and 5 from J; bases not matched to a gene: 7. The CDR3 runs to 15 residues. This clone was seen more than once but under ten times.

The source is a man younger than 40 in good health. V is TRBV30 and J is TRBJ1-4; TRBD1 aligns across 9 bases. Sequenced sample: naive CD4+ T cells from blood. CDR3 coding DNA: TGTGCCTGGAGAGGCCCCGGGACAGGGAATGAAAAACTGTTTTTT. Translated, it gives CAWRGPGTGNEKLFF.